The clone carrying this TCR beta chain was detected a few times. Antigen unknown. With 7 bases removed from V and 1 base from J, the gap between germline ends came to 7 bases. The CDR3 is 11 amino acids. Germline CDR1 and CDR2: SQVTM and ANQGSEA. The sample comes from a study of T cells after yellow fever vaccination. MiXCR, applied by TCRdb to the 5' RACE reads, yields one record per CDR3 protein. Counted here are 300,000 to 400,000 distinct CDR3 sequences, roughly 8.7% occurring once; the ten biggest clones make up around 17%. Study-level points and caveats: The booster saw the reappearance of most primary-vaccination clones (nearly 98% CD4, 88% CD8). Only a minor proportion of clonotypes was detected across both CD4 and CD8 compartments.

This clonotype was obtained from a man younger than 30 who received the YFV17D yellow fever vaccine. The sequencing used PBMCs, collected on the day of the first yellow fever vaccination. This rearrangement joins TRBV29-1 to TRBJ1-1; D not certain. The CDR3 here is CSGEENTEAFF. DNA for the CDR3: TGCAGCGGCGAGGAGAACACTGAAGCTTTCTTT.